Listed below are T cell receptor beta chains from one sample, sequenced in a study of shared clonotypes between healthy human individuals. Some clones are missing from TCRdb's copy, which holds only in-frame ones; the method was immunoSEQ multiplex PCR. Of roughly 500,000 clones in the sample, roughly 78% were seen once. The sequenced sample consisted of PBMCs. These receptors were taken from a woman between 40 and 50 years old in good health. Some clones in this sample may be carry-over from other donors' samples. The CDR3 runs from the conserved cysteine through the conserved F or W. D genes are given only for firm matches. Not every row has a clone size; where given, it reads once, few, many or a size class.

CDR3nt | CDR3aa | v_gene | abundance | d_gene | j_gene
TGTGCCAGCAGTTACTCGAATACGGGCTCACCCCTCCACTTT | CASSYSNTGSPLHF | TRBV6-6 | once | - | TRBJ1-6
TGTGCCAGCAGTTTAATGGTGAACACTGAAGCTTTCTTT | CASSLMVNTEAFF | TRBV27 | - | - | TRBJ1-1
TGCGCCAGCAGCTCGACAAGTCCCGGGACAGGGCCTCCTGGAAACACCATATATTTT | CASSSTSPGTGPPGNTIYF | TRBV5-1 | - | TRBD1 | TRBJ1-3
TGTGCCTGGAGTAACACAGGGATCACTGAAGCTTTCTTT | CAWSNTGITEAFF | TRBV30 | - | - | TRBJ1-1
TGTGCCAGCAGTGTGGCAGGGTCAGATACGCAGTATTTT | CASSVAGSDTQYF | TRBV2 | few | - | TRBJ2-3
TGTGCCAGCAGCCAAGGGACAGGGGGTTACACAGATACGCAGTATTTT | CASSQGTGGYTDTQYF | TRBV27 | - | TRBD1 | TRBJ2-3
TGTGCCAGCAGTTATCCCCTCGGGACAGGGGGGAGTGAAGCTTTCTTT | CASSYPLGTGGSEAFF | TRBV28 | - | TRBD1 | TRBJ1-1
TGTGCCAGCAGCTTAGTGCAGGGGGGATACGGTGAGCAGTTCTTC | CASSLVQGGYGEQFF | TRBV7-3 | - | - | TRBJ2-1
TGTGCCAGTAGTATTCTGGGAAGTGATCAGCCCCAGCATTTT | CASSILGSDQPQHF | TRBV19 | - | - | TRBJ1-5
TGTGCCAGCACCAAACAGCGAGGGTACGAGCAGTACTTC | CASTKQRGYEQYF | TRBV7-2 | - | - | TRBJ2-7
TGTGCCAGCAGCTTCCTCTCCGGGACTCCAAGCTCTGGGGCCAACGTCCTGACTTTC | CASSFLSGTPSSGANVLTF | TRBV11-1 | - | - | TRBJ2-6
TGCAGCGCCGCTGTGGGACAGAGTAATGAAAAACTGTTTTTT | CSAAVGQSNEKLFF | TRBV29-1 | - | TRBD1 | TRBJ1-4
TGTGCCAGCAGCCCCAGGGAACTAGGCTACACCTTC | CASSPRELGYTF | TRBV7-2 | - | - | TRBJ1-2
TGTGCCAGCAGCTTGGGAACCCCGGTTAGCTCCTACAATGAGCAGTTCTTC | CASSLGTPVSSYNEQFF | TRBV5-4 | - | - | TRBJ2-1
TGCGCCAGCAGCCTCGCGAGCGGCCCGAGTACGCAGTATTTT | CASSLASGPSTQYF | TRBV5-1 | once | - | TRBJ2-3
TGTGCCTGGACCCGGGGGGGTGCTCAGCCCCAGCATTTT | CAWTRGGAQPQHF | TRBV30 | - | - | TRBJ1-5
TGTGCCAGCAGCATCCCGGGACATCTTACCTACGAGCAGTACTTC | CASSIPGHLTYEQYF | TRBV28 | once | - | TRBJ2-7
TGTGCCAGCAGTAGCGGGATAGTCAATGATGAGCAGTTCTTC | CASSSGIVNDEQFF | TRBV7-2 | - | TRBD2 | TRBJ2-1
TGTGCCAGCAGCCCCGGGTTAGCGGGAAATACAGATACGCAGTATTTT | CASSPGLAGNTDTQYF | TRBV28 | - | TRBD2 | TRBJ2-3
TGTGCCAGTAGTATCTTTAAGGTAATGAATCAGCCCCAGCATTTT | CASSIFKVMNQPQHF | TRBV19 | - | - | TRBJ1-5
TGTGCCAGCAGCCTAACGAGCCATACCCATGAGCAGTTCTTC | CASSLTSHTHEQFF | TRBV7-9 | - | - | TRBJ2-1
TGTGCCTGGAGTATGCGCGGACAGGGCTACGAGCAGTACTTC | CAWSMRGQGYEQYF | TRBV30 | - | TRBD1 | TRBJ2-7
TGTGCCAGCAGCCAAGAGGCAGGGGGGAATCAGCCCCAGCATTTT | CASSQEAGGNQPQHF | TRBV4-2 | - | TRBD1 | TRBJ1-5
TGTGCCAGCAACTCCGCAGGAGATACGCAGTATTTT | CASNSAGDTQYF | TRBV27 | - | - | TRBJ2-3
TGTGCCAGCCTACAGGGGTTCTACACAGATACGCAGTATTTT | CASLQGFYTDTQYF | TRBV11-2 | - | TRBD1 | TRBJ2-3
TGTGCCAGCAGTTTATACACAGGGGTCGTTTACGAGCAGTACTTC | CASSLYTGVVYEQYF | TRBV28 | - | TRBD1 | TRBJ2-7
TGTGCCAGCTCATCCGCGGACGGGTCCTACGAGCAGTACTTC | CASSSADGSYEQYF | TRBV18 | few | - | TRBJ2-7